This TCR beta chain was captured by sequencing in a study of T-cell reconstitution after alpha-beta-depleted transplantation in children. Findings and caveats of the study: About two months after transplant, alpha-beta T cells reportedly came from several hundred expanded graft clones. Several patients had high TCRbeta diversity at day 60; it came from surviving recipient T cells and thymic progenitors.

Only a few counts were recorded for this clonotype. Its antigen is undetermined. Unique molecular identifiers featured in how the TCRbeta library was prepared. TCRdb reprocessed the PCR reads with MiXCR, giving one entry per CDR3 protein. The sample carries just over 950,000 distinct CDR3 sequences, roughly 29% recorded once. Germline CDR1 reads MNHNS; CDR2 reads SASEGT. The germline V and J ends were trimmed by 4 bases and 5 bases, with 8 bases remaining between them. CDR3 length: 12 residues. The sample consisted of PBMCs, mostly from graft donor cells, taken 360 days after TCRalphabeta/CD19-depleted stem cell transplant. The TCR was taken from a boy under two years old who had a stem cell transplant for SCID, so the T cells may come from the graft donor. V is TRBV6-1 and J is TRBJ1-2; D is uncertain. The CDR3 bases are TGTGCCAGCAGTGCGGATGGATATGGCTACACCTTC. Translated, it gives CASSADGYGYTF.